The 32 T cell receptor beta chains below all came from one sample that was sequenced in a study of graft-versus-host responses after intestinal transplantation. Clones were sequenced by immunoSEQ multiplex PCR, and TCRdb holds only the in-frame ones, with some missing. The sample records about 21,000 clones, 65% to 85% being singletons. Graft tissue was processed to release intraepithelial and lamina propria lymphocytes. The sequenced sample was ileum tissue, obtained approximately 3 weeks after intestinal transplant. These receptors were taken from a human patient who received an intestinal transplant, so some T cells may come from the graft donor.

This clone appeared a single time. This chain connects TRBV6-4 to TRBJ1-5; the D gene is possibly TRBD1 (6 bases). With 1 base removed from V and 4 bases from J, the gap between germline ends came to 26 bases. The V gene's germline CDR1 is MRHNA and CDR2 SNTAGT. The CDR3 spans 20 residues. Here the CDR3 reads CASSDFRFERQEPPNQPQHF. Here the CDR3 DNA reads TGTGCCAGCAGTGACTTCAGATTTGAGAGACAGGAACCTCCTAATCAGCCCCAGCATTTT.

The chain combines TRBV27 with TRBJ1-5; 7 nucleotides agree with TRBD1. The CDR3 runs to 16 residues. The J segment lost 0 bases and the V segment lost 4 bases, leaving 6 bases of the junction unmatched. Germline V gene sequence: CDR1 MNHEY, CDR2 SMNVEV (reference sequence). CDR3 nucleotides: TGTGCCAGCAGTTCGGGGACAGCCTATAGCAATCAGCCCCAGCATTTT. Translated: CASSSGTAYSNQPQHF.

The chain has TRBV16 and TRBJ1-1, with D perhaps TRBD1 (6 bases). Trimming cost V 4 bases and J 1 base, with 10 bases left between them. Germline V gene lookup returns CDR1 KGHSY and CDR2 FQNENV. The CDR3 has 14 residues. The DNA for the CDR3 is TGTGCCAGCAGCCGGGTGACAGGGAACACTGAAGCTTTCTTT. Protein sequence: CASSRVTGNTEAFF.

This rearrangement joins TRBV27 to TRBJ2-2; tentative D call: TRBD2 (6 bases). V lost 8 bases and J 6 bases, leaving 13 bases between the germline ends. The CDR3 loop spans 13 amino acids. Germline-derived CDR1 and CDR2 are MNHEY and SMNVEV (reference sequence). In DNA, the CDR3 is TGTGCCAGCTATGGACTATCTTCCGGGGAGCTGTTTTTT. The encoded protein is CASYGLSSGELFF.

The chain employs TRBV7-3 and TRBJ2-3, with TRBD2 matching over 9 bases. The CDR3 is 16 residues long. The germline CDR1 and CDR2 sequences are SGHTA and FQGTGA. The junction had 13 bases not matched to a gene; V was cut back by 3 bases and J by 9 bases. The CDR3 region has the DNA TGTGCCAGCAGCTTGACCGGGACTAGCCCGACACCCACGCAGTATTTT. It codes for CASSLTGTSPTPTQYF.

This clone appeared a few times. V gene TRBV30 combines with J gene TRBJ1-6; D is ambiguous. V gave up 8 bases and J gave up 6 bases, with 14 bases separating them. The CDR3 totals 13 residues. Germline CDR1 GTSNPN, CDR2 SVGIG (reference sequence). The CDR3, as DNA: TGTGCCGGGGAGTCTAAGGGTAATTCACCCCTCCACTTT. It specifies CAGESKGNSPLHF. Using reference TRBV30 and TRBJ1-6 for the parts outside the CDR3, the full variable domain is SQTIHQWPATLVQPVGSPLSLECTVEGTSNPNLYWYRQAAGRGLQLLFYSVGIGQISSEVPQNLSASRPQDRQFILSSKKLLLSDSGFYLCAGESKGNSPLHFGNGTRLTVT.

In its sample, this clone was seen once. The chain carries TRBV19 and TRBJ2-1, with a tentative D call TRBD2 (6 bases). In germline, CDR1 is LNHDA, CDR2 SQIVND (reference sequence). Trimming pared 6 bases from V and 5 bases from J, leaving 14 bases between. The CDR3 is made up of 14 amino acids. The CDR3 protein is CASSRESWDNEQFF. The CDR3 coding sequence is TGTGCCAGTAGCCGGGAGAGTTGGGACAATGAGCAGTTCTTC.

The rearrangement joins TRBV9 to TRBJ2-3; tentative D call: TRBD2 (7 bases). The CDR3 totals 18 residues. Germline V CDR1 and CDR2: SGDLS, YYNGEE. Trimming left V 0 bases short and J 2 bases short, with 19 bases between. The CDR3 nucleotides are TGTGCCAGCAGCGTAGGGGGAGGGGGGACTTACCACACAGATACGCAGTATTTT. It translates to CASSVGGGGTYHTDTQYF.

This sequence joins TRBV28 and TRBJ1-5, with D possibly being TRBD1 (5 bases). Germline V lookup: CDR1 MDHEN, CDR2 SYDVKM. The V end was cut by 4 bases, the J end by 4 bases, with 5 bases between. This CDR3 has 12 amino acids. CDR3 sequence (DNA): TGTGCCAGCAGTTCAGGGAATCAGCCCCAGCATTTT. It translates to CASSSGNQPQHF.

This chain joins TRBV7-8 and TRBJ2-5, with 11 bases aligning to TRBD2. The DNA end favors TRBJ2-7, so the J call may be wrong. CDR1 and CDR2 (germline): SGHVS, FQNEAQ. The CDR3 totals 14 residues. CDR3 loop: CASSFSGGAGEQYF. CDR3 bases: TGTGCCAGCAGCTTTAGCGGGGGGGCCGGCGAGCAGTACTTC.

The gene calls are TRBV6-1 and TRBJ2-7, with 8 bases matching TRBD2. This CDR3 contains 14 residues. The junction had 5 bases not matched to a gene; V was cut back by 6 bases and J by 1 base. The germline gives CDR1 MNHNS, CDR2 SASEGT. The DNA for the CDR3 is TGTGCCAGCAGACCTAGCGGGCGGTCCTACGAGCAGTACTTC. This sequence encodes CASRPSGRSYEQYF.

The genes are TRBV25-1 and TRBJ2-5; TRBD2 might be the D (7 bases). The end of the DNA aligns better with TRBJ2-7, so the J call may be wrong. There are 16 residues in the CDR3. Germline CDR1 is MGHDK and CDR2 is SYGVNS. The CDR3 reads CASSEWEGEISYEQYF. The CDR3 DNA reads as TGTGCCAGCAGTGAATGGGAGGGGGAGATCTCCTACGAGCAGTACTTC.

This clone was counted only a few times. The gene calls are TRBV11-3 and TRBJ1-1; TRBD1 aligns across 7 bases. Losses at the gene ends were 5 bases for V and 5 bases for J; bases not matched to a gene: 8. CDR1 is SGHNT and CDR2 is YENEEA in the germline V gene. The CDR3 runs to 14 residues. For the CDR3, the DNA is TGTGCCAGCAGCACCCGACAGGGAAAAACTGAAGCTTTCTTT. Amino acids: CASSTRQGKTEAFF.

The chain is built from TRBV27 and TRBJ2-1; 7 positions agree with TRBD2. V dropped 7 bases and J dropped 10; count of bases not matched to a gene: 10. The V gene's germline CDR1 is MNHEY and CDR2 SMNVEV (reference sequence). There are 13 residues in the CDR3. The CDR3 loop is CASTWGGLREQFF. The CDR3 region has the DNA TGTGCCAGCACCTGGGGGGGTCTAAGGGAGCAGTTCTTC.

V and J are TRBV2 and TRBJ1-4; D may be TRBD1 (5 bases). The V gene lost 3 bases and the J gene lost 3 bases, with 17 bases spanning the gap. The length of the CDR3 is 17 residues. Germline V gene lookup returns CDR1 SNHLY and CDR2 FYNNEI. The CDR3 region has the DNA TGTGCCAGCAGTGATGTTCTCAGGGCGGTGGCTAATGAAAAACTGTTTTTT. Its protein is CASSDVLRAVANEKLFF.

The CDR3, as DNA: TGCGCCAGCAGCCAAGGGTACGGGAGGGTTTCACCCCTCCACTTT. Translation: CASSQGYGRVSPLHF. The chain recombines TRBV4-3 with TRBJ1-6; D is unclear. This CDR3 has 15 amino acids. V was shortened by 1 base and J by 9 bases, with 13 bases between the two germline ends. CDR1 and CDR2 from the germline V gene are LGHNA and YSLEER.

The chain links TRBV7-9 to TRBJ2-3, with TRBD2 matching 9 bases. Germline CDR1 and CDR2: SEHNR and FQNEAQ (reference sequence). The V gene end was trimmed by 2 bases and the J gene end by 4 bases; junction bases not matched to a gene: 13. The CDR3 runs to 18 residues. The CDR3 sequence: CASSLMYLLAGIADTQYF. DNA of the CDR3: TGTGCCAGCAGCTTAATGTATCTGCTAGCGGGGATTGCAGATACGCAGTATTTT. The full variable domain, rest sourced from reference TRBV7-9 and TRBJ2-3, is DTGVSQNPRHKITKRGQNVTFRCDPISEHNRLYWYRQTLGQGPEFLTYFQNEAQLEKSRLLSDRFSAERPKGSFSTLEIQRTEQGDSAMYLCASSLMYLLAGIADTQYFGPGTRLTVL.

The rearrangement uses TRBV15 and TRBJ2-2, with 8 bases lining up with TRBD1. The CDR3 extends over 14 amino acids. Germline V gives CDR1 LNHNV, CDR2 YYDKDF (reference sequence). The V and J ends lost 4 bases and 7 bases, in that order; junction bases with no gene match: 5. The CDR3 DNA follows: TGTGCCACCAGCAAGACAGGGGCGGTCGGGGAGCTGTTTTTT. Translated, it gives CATSKTGAVGELFF.

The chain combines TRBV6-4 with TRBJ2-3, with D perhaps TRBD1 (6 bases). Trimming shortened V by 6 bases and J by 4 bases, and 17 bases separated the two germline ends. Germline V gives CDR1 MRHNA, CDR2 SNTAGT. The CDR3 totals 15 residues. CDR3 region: CASSPGLEGADTQYF. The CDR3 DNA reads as TGTGCCAGCAGCCCCGGGCTTGAGGGGGCAGATACGCAGTATTTT.

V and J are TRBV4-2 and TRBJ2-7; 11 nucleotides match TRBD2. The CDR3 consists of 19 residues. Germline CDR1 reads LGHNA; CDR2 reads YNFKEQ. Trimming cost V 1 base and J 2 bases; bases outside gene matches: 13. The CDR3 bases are TGTGCCAGCAGCCAAGTTGCGACTGCTAGCGGGGGGTACGCCTACGAGCAGTACTTC. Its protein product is CASSQVATASGGYAYEQYF.

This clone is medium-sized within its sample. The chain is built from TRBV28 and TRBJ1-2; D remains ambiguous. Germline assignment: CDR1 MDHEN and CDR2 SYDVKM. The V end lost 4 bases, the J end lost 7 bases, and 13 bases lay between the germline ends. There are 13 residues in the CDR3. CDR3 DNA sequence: TGTGCCAGCAGTTCGCGGGGTTTGGGTGGCTACACCTTC. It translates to CASSSRGLGGYTF.

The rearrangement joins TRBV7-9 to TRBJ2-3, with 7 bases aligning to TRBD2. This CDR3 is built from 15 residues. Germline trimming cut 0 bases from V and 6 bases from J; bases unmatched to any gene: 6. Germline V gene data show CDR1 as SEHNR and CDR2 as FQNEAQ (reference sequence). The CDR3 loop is CASSLAGGLIDTQYF. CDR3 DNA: TGTGCCAGCAGCTTAGCGGGGGGACTAATCGATACGCAGTATTTT.

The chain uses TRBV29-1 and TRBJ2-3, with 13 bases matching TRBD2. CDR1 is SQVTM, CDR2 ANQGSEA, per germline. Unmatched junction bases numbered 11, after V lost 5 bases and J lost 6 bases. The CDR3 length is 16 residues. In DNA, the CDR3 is TGCAGCGTTTTAGGACTAGCGGGGGCCTCTAGCGATACGCAGTATTTT. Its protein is CSVLGLAGASSDTQYF.

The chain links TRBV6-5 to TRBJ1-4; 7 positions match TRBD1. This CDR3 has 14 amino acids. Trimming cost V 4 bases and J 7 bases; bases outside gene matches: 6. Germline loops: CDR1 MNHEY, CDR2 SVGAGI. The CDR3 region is CASSSTGMGEKLFF. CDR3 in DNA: TGTGCCAGCAGTTCGACAGGGATGGGTGAAAAACTGTTTTTT.

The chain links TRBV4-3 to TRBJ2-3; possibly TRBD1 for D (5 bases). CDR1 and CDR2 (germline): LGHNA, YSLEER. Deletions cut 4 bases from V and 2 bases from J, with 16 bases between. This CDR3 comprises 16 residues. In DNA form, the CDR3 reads TGCGCCAGCAGCCGGGGCGTCGTGGGCACCACAGATACGCAGTATTTT. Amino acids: CASSRGVVGTTDTQYF.

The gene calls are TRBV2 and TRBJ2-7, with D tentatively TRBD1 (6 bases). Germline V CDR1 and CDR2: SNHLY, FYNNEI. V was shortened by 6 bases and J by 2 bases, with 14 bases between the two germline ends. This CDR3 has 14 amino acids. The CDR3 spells CASRSGGPPYEQYF. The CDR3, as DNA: TGTGCCAGCAGGTCTGGGGGCCCTCCCTACGAGCAGTACTTC.

The CDR3 reads CASSESTGMGSPLHF. The CDR3 DNA reads TGTGCCAGCAGTGAGTCGACAGGGATGGGGTCACCCCTCCACTTT. This chain uses TRBV6-1 with TRBJ1-6, with TRBD1 matching over 7 bases. With V trimmed by 3 bases and J by 10 bases, 9 bases remained unmatched. The CDR3 covers 15 residues. From germline, CDR1 is MNHNS and CDR2 SASEGT.

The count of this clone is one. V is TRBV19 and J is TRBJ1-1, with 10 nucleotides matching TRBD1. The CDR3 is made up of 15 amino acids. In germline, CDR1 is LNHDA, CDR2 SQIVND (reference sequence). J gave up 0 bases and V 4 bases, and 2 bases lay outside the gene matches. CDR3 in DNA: TGTGCCAGTAGTAGGGGACAGGGGATGAACACTGAAGCTTTCTTT. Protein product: CASSRGQGMNTEAFF.

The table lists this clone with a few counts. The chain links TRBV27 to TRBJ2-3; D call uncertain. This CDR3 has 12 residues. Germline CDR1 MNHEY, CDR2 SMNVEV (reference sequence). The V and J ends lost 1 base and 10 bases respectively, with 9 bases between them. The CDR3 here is CASSLFPPAQYF. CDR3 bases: TGTGCCAGCAGTTTATTCCCTCCCGCGCAGTATTTT.

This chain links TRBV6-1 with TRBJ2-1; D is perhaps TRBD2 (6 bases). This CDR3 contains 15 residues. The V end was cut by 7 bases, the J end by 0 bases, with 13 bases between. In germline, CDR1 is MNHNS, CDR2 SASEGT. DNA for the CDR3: TGTGCCAGCATCGGGACTTTTAGCTCCTACAATGAGCAGTTCTTC. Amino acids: CASIGTFSSYNEQFF.

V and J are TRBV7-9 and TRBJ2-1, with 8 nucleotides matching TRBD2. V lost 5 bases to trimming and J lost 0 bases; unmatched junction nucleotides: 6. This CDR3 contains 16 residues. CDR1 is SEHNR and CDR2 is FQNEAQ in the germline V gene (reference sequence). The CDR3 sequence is CASSHGRESSYNEQFF. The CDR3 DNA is TGTGCCAGCAGCCACGGGAGGGAGAGCTCCTACAATGAGCAGTTCTTC. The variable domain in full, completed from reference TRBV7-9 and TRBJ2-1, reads DTGVSQNPRHKITKRGQNVTFRCDPISEHNRLYWYRQTLGQGPEFLTYFQNEAQLEKSRLLSDRFSAERPKGSFSTLEIQRTEQGDSAMYLCASSHGRESSYNEQFFGPGTRLTVL.

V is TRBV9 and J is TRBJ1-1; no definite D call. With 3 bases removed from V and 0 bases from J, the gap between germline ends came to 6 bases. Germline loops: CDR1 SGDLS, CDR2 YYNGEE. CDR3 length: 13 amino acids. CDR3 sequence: CASSGLMNTEAFF. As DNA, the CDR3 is TGTGCCAGCAGCGGTCTTATGAACACTGAAGCTTTCTTT.